This TCR beta chain came from a study of T cells in Graves' hyperthyroidism and ophthalmopathy. TCR beta CDR3 region amplification was performed from RNA transcripts. During a first-round RT-PCR of the TCR CDR3, the HTBI primer set was used. TCRdb ran MiXCR on the multiplex PCR reads and lists one entry per CDR3 protein. Of some 500,000 distinct CDR3 sequences in the sample, approximately 15% are singletons; the top ten hold around a sixth. This clonotype was found many times. From germline, CDR1 is SNHLY and CDR2 FYNNEI. The CDR3 contains 15 residues. The V and J ends lost 7 bases and 2 bases, in that order; junction bases with no gene match: 8.

This sequence was found in a woman aged 18-30 years with Graves' hyperthyroidism. Input material: blood. The chain combines TRBV2 with TRBJ2-1; 7 positions match TRBD1. CDR3 coding DNA: TGTGCCAGCACCCTTCAGGGGGAAGCCTACAATGAGCAGTTCTTC. Its protein is CASTLQGEAYNEQFF.